The T cell receptor (beta chain) described here comes from a study of blood T cells in healthy people across ages. This CDR3 is 18 amino acids long. Germline lookup yields CDR1 SGHKS and CDR2 YYEKEE (reference sequence). V lost 2 bases and J lost 4, with 22 bases in between. Per sample, no less than 5.5 micrograms of total RNA were extracted. A second PCR of roughly 7 to 11 cycles used a sample-barcoded 5' primer and a J-beta primer mix. Each of the cDNA molecules was tagged by a template-switch adaptor with 12 random nucleotides. TCRdb passed the 5' RACE reads through MiXCR, listing each CDR3 protein once. This table has about 1,500,000 distinct CDR3 sequences, roughly 40% appearing once.

The sample was blood. The clonotype was recovered from a woman under 30 in good health. The chain joins TRBV5-5 to TRBJ2-1, with D uncertain. The CDR3 protein is CASSFQNVGLMGYNEQFF. The CDR3 DNA reads TGTGCCAGCAGCTTCCAGAATGTGGGTCTGATGGGATACAATGAGCAGTTCTTC.